This TCR beta chain was obtained from a study of tumor-infiltrating lymphocytes in primary liver carcinoma. Starting from about 0.5 ug of total RNA, TCR beta cDNA was produced with a primer in the constant region. It was through three nested multiplex PCR rounds of slightly modified ARM-PCR that TCR beta libraries arose. TRBV1-TRBV30 forward primers paired with a C-beta reverse primer were used in the first two PCR rounds, which ran approximately 11 cycles each. TCRdb redid the calling of the multiplex PCR reads with MiXCR, one entry per CDR3 protein. The table lists about 180,000 distinct CDR3 sequences, about 55% of them singletons. The V gene's germline CDR1 is SGHNT and CDR2 YYREEE (reference sequence). The CDR3 length is 15 residues. J was trimmed by 5 bases and V by 4 bases; bases with no gene match: 7. Out of unsorted whole blood came the blood RNA, and germline DNA was extracted as well.

The sequence came from a man in his forties with primary liver carcinoma and hepatitis B virus infection. The J gene is TRBJ1-4, the V gene TRBV5-4; TRBD1 agrees at 8 bases. The sample taken for sequencing was peripheral blood. The CDR3 spells CASSSSGTGNEKLFF. DNA of the CDR3: TGTGCCAGCAGCAGCTCCGGGACAGGAAATGAAAAACTGTTTTTT.